This TCR beta chain is drawn from a study of multiple sclerosis patients with progressive multifocal leukoencephalopathy. Time point given: more than 5 months of natalizumab therapy. The assay was immunoSEQ multiplex PCR, and TCRdb's table has in-frame clones only and misses some. The repertoire holds 25,000 to 35,000 clones, roughly 90% seen once, with roughly 1.6% in the top ten. Trimming cost V 5 bases and J 6 bases, with 20 bases left between them. The CDR3 has 16 residues. Germline CDR1 is MDHEN and CDR2 is SYDVKM. Details on this clone: Other DNA sequences in the sample encode the same CDR3.

The starting material was PBMCs, obtained from a patient treated with natalizumab. This rearrangement joins TRBV28 to TRBJ1-3, with D hard to call. The clonotype comes from a human donor with multiple sclerosis. As DNA, the CDR3 is TGTGCCAGCAGTCCCCATCACCTTGGAGGCCTAAACACCATATATTTT. Its translation is CASSPHHLGGLNTIYF.